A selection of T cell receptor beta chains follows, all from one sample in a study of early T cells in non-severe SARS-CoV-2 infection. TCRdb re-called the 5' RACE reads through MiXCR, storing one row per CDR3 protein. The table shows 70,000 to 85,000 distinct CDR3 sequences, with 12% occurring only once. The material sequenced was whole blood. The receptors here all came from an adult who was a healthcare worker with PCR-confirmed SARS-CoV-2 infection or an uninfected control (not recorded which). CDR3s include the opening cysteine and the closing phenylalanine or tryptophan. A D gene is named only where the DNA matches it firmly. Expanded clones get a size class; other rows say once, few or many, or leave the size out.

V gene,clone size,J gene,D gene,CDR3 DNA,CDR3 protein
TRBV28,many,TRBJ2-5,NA,TGTGCCAGCAGTTTGCGGGGGACAGCATTAGAAGAGACCCAGTACTTC,CASSLRGTALEETQYF
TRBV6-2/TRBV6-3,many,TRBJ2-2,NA,TGTGCCAGCAGTCCCCGGACCCCCTACACCGGGGAGCTGTTTTTT,CASSPRTPYTGELFF
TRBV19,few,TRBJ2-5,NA,TGTGCCAGTAGTATTTCGTGGGACTTACTACAAGAGACCCAGTACTTC,CASSISWDLLQETQYF
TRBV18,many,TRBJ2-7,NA,TGTGCCAGCTCACGACTCCGTGGGAACGAGCAGTACTTC,CASSRLRGNEQYF
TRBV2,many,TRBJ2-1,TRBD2,TGTGCCAGCAGACTGAGCGGGGGGGCCTCCAATGAGCAGTTCTTC,CASRLSGGASNEQFF
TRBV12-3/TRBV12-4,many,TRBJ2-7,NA,TGTGCCAGCAGTCTCAGGGGGGGCCCCTACGAGCAGTACTTC,CASSLRGGPYEQYF
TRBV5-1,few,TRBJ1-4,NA,TGCGCCAGCAGCTACAGCAGTGCGGCTAATGAAAAACTGTTTTTT,CASSYSSAANEKLFF
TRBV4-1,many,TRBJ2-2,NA,TGCGCCAGCAGCCAAGATCGAATCCAGGGCAACACCGGGGAGCTGTTTTTT,CASSQDRIQGNTGELFF
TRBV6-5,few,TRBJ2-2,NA,TGTGCCAGCGGGGGCTACACCGGGGAGCTGTTTTTT,CASGGYTGELFF
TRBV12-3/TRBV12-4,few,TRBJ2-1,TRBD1,TGTGCCAGCAGTACGACAGGGGGTAGGTTCTTC,CASSTTGGRFF
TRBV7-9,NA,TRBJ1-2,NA,TGTGCCAGCAGCTTAGCCCTGACGCGCCTCTATGGCTACACCTTC,CASSLALTRLYGYTF
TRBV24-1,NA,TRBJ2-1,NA,TGTGCCACCAGTGATGGCGACTGGAATGAGCAGTTCTTC,CATSDGDWNEQFF
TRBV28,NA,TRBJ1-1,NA,TGTGCCAGCAGTGGAGGGCCTGAAGCTTTCTTT,CASSGGPEAFF
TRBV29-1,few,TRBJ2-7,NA,TGCAGCGTTGCTCAGGGGCTCTACGAGCAGTACTTC,CSVAQGLYEQYF
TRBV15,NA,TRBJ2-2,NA,TGTGCCACCGTTCCGGAGGGCACCGGGGAGCTGTTTTTT,CATVPEGTGELFF
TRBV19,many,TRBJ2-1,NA,TGTGCCAGTAGTAGAGACCATTACTCCTACAATGAGCAGTTCTTC,CASSRDHYSYNEQFF
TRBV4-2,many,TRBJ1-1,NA,TGTGCCAGCAGCCAAGATCAGCAGGGTCTGGGGAACACTGAAGCTTTCTTT,CASSQDQQGLGNTEAFF
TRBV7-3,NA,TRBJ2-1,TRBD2,TGTGCCAGCAGCCCTAGAGCTAGAGCGGGATTTTCCTACAATGAGCAGTTCTTC,CASSPRARAGFSYNEQFF
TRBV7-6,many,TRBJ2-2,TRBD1,TGTGCCAGCAGCCCTCTACCCCAGGGGGCGAACACCGGGGAGCTGTTTTTT,CASSPLPQGANTGELFF
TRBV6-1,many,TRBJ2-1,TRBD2,TGTGCCAGCAGTGAAGTTGGGACTAGCGGTATCAATGAGCAGTTCTTC,CASSEVGTSGINEQFF
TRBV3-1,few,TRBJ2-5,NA,TGTGCCAGCAGCCGAGGGGGGTACCAAGAGACCCAGTACTTC,CASSRGGYQETQYF
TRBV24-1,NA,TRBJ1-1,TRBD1,TGTGCCACCAGCCAGCAGGGGGATACTGAAGCTTTCTTT,CATSQQGDTEAFF
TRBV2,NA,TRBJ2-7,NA,TGTGCCAGCAGTGCACAGCCTCCGTACGAGCAGTACTTC,CASSAQPPYEQYF
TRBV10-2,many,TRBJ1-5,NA,TGCGCCAGCAGTGAAGGGGCAGGTACTCAGCCCCAGCATTTT,CASSEGAGTQPQHF
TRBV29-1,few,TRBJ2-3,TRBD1,TGCAGCGTCCGACAGGGATCAGATACGCAGTATTTT,CSVRQGSDTQYF
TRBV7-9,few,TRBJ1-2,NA,TGTGCCAGCAGCTTAGGGGCAGGCGCCTATGGCTACACCTTC,CASSLGAGAYGYTF
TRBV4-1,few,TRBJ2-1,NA,TGCGCCAGCAGCCAAGATCTGGAGGGGTCCAATGAGCAGTTCTTC,CASSQDLEGSNEQFF
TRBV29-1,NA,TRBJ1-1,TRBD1,TGCAGCGTTAACAGGGGTTTGAACACTGAAGCTTTCTTT,CSVNRGLNTEAFF
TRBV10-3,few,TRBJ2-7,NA,TGTGCCATCAGTGACGGGGCCTACGAGCAGTACTTC,CAISDGAYEQYF
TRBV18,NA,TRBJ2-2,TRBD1,TGTGCCAGCTCACCCGCCGGGACAGGTTACACCGGGGAGCTGTTTTTT,CASSPAGTGYTGELFF
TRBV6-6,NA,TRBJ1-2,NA,TGTGCCAGCAGTGCCGCCATCTCCAATAACTATGGCTACACCTTC,CASSAAISNNYGYTF
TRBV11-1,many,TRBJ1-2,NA,TGTGCCAGCAGCTCTGGAGGGATTGGCTACACCTTC,CASSSGGIGYTF
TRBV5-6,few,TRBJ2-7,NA,TGTGCCAGCAGCTCGGTGTCGACAGCCCTTTCCTACGAGCAGTACTTC,CASSSVSTALSYEQYF
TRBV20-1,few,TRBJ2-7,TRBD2,TGCAGTGCGTTGCGGCTACAGGGCCTCGGAAGCGGGGGACTCACCTACGAGCAGTACTTC,CSALRLQGLGSGGLTYEQYF
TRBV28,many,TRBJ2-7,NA,TGTGCCAGCAGAGACAGACAGGTCACGCAGTACTTC,CASRDRQVTQYF
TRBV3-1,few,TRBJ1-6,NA,TGTGCCAGCAGCCAATCGGATAATTCACCCCTCCACTTT,CASSQSDNSPLHF
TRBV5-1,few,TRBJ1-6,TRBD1,TGCGCCAGCAGACTAGACAGGGGTAATTCACCCCTCCACTTT,CASRLDRGNSPLHF
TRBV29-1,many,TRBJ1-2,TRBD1,TGCAGCGCTGACAGGGGTCATGGCTACACCTTC,CSADRGHGYTF
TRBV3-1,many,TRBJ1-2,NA,TGTGCCAGCAGCCATATACAGGGAGGCGGCTACACCTTC,CASSHIQGGGYTF
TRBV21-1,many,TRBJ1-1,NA,TGTGCCAGCAGCAAAGGGGGAGAAGCAACTGTCAAAGCTTTCTTT,CASSKGGEATVKAFF
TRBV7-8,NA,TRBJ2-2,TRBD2,TGTGCCAGCAGCTTAGCGACTAGCGGGGCCGTCGGGGAGCTGTTTTTT,CASSLATSGAVGELFF
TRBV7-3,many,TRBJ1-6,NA,TGTGCCAGCAGCTTCGATAACTATAATTCACCCCTCCACTTT,CASSFDNYNSPLHF
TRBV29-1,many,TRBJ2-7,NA,TGCAGCGTTGGGAAGGGCGGGGTCACCTACGAGCAGTACTTC,CSVGKGGVTYEQYF
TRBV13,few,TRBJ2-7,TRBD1,TGTGCCAGCAGTGGGGACAGGGGGCGAGAGCAGTACTTC,CASSGDRGREQYF
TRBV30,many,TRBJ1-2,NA,TGTGCTCACGTGGCCTATGGCTACACCTTC,CAHVAYGYTF
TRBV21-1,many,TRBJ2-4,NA,TGTGCCAGCAGCAAAGGAATCCCGGGCCCCGAGGCCAAAAACATTCAGTACTTC,CASSKGIPGPEAKNIQYF
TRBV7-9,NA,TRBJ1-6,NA,TGTGCCAGCAGCCCCGTCATAGGGGGGGCAGTGGCATTTGGACCCCTCCACTTT,CASSPVIGGAVAFGPLHF
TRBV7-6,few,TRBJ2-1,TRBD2,TGTGCCAGCAGCTTAATAGCGGGGGCCCCGGGTGAGCAGTTCTTC,CASSLIAGAPGEQFF
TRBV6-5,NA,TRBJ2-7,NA,TGTGCCAGCAGACCTTCGGGGGAGGCCTACGAGCAGTACTTC,CASRPSGEAYEQYF
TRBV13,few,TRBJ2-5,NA,TGTGCCAGCAGCTTCGGACCCGAAGAGGAGACCCAGTACTTC,CASSFGPEEETQYF
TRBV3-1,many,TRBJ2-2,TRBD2,TGTGCCAGCACCGGACTAGCGGGAGGGCCCGGGGAGCTGTTTTTT,CASTGLAGGPGELFF